This T cell receptor beta chain was identified during a study of blood T cell repertoires in COVID-19 (dated by TCRdb to 2018 to 2021). With regard to the full study: Recovered participants in ImmuneRACE Cohort 3 were defined as having two consecutive negative NP/OP PCR tests, clearance from a healthcare professional, or resolution of symptoms. A de-identified subject ID, COVID-19 status, age in years and sex were almost always included in the sample metadata. A freely available public database, intended as a resource for researchers studying the immune response to SARS-CoV-2, is where the repertoires were released. Samples were obtained from the ongoing ImmuneRACE study (first 160 participants) and from 1,254 subjects provided by 6 global collaborators. Collaborator samples came from the United States, Italy and Spain and covered acute and convalescent phases of COVID-19. HLA class I and class II types, where available, came from metadata supplied by the sample provider rather than from assay-based typing. Subjects who had been exposed to COVID-19, were actively infected with it, or had recovered from it provided the deeply sampled blood TCRbeta repertoires that made up the dataset. The prospective study material was composed of cDNA or gDNA derived from T cells, B-cell-depleted T cells, or PBMCs. General conclusions and limits of the study: The amount of clinical and demographic metadata varied by source and participant and was provided uncurated.

A note on this clone: It lacks a known antigen. It has no much larger one-base neighbor in the sample; base qualities were not kept.

Participants in the prospective study were aged roughly 18 to 100 years, lived in 24 United States geographic areas, and enrolled through a virtual design. To assign participants to cohorts, the prospective study relied on clinical history that participants themselves reported in a screening survey and a study questionnaire. Each participant in the prospective study had whole blood, serum and a nasopharyngeal or oropharyngeal swab collected by mobile phlebotomists. Over an approximately 2-month period, participants in the prospective study had the option of providing additional blood draws and questionnaires. Before DNA extraction, blood samples from the prospective study were shipped at room temperature or frozen. CDR1 LNHDA and CDR2 SQIVND were looked up in the germline V gene (reference sequence). The CDR3 spans 15 residues, from the cysteine through the phenylalanine. Here the CDR3 DNA is all that survives: 45 bases in frame from base 1. V loses 5 bases of germline sequence and J loses 3 bases, and the interval between the two ends is 13 bases.

TCRbeta CDR3 regions were amplified from genomic DNA using the immunoSEQ Assay, a bias-controlled multiplex PCR. The published analysis was carried out like this. The number of nucleated cells in each sample was estimated from the amplification of reference gene primers within the assay. To quantify the absolute abundance of each unique TCRbeta CDR3 rearrangement, sequence reads were collapsed and filtered. For each sample, productive Simpson clonality was calculated as the square root of Simpson's diversity index over productive rearrangements. Held by TCRdb, this immuneACCESS table contains in-frame sequences only and omits some clones. Under half of the omission traces to an unresolved V gene where checked; the cause of the rest is unknown. Clone size and the V and J calls come from that table; the DNA yielded D and trimming. This sample has a few hundred thousand clones in its table, and roughly nine tenths of those were observed once. Approximately 3.1% of the sample lies in the top ten.

The chain uses TRBV19 and TRBJ2-2; 5 matching bases give a weak D call of TRBD1. The sample consisted of PBMCs or T cells enriched from blood (not recorded which). The clonotype originates from a woman in her 50s in a cohort exposed to, infected with or recovered from COVID-19 (not recorded which). DNA sequence: TGTGCCAGTAGTGAGCAGGGAAAGGACACCGGGGAGCTGTTTTTT. It encodes CASSEQGKDTGELFF. The full variable domain, with segments outside the CDR3 supplied by the reference TRBV19 and TRBJ2-2 proteins, appears as DGGITQSPKYLFRKEGQNVTLSCEQNLNHDAMYWYRQDPGQGLRLIYYSQIVNDFQKGDIAEGYSVSREKKESFPLTVTSAQKNPTAFYLCASSEQGKDTGELFFGEGSRLTVL.